The clone carrying this T cell receptor (beta chain) has a handful of counts. Its antigen is unknown. The data were taken from a study of T cells in Graves' hyperthyroidism and ophthalmopathy. Notes on the study in general: In validation, the model predicted ophthalmopathy. These predictions came a median about 6.5 months before onset. In the blood, most expanded thyroid clonotypes above 0.001 appeared as well. Researchers report that a 13 V-J model separated ophthalmopathy from stable hyperthyroidism.

What was amplified from RNA transcripts were TCR beta CDR3 regions. The HTBI primer set was used in a first-round RT-PCR of the TCR CDR3. TCRdb re-called the multiplex PCR reads with MiXCR, one entry per CDR3 protein. The sample includes about 280,000 distinct CDR3 sequences, around 25% of them seen just once. With 9 bases clipped from V and 3 bases from J, the junction kept 4 bases outside the gene matches. The CDR3 sequence is 13 residues long. CDR1 is KGHDR and CDR2 is SFDVKD in the germline V gene. Out of less than 12 ml of fresh peripheral blood came the PBMCs. The sequence was obtained from a man aged 40-55 years with Graves' hyperthyroidism that later progressed to Graves' ophthalmopathy. The genes are TRBV24-1 and TRBJ1-5, with 7 bases identical to TRBD1. Sequenced input: blood. The CDR3 nucleotides read TGTGCCACCCAGGACAGGCTCAATCAGCCCCAGCATTTT. It encodes CATQDRLNQPQHF.